The source of this TCR beta chain is a study of shared clonotypes between healthy human individuals. Some clones are missing from TCRdb's copy, which holds only in-frame ones; the method was immunoSEQ multiplex PCR. The table has 950,000 to 1,100,000 clones, approximately 78% seen once; the top ten hold roughly 0.61%. The V gene lost 4 bases and the J gene lost 2 bases, with 14 bases spanning the gap. The CDR3 runs to 15 residues. Germline CDR1 KGHSH, CDR2 LQKENI. The origin of this receptor is a man aged 18 to 35 in good health. Some clones in this sample may be carry-over from other donors' samples. What was sequenced was memory CD4+ T cells from PBMCs. The subset was: CD45RA-negative fraction. The J gene is TRBJ1-1, the V gene TRBV18; D gene ambiguous. CDR3 region: CASSLHTGSNTEAFF. The CDR3 bases are TGTGCCAGCTCACTACACACGGGAAGCAACACTGAAGCTTTCTTT.